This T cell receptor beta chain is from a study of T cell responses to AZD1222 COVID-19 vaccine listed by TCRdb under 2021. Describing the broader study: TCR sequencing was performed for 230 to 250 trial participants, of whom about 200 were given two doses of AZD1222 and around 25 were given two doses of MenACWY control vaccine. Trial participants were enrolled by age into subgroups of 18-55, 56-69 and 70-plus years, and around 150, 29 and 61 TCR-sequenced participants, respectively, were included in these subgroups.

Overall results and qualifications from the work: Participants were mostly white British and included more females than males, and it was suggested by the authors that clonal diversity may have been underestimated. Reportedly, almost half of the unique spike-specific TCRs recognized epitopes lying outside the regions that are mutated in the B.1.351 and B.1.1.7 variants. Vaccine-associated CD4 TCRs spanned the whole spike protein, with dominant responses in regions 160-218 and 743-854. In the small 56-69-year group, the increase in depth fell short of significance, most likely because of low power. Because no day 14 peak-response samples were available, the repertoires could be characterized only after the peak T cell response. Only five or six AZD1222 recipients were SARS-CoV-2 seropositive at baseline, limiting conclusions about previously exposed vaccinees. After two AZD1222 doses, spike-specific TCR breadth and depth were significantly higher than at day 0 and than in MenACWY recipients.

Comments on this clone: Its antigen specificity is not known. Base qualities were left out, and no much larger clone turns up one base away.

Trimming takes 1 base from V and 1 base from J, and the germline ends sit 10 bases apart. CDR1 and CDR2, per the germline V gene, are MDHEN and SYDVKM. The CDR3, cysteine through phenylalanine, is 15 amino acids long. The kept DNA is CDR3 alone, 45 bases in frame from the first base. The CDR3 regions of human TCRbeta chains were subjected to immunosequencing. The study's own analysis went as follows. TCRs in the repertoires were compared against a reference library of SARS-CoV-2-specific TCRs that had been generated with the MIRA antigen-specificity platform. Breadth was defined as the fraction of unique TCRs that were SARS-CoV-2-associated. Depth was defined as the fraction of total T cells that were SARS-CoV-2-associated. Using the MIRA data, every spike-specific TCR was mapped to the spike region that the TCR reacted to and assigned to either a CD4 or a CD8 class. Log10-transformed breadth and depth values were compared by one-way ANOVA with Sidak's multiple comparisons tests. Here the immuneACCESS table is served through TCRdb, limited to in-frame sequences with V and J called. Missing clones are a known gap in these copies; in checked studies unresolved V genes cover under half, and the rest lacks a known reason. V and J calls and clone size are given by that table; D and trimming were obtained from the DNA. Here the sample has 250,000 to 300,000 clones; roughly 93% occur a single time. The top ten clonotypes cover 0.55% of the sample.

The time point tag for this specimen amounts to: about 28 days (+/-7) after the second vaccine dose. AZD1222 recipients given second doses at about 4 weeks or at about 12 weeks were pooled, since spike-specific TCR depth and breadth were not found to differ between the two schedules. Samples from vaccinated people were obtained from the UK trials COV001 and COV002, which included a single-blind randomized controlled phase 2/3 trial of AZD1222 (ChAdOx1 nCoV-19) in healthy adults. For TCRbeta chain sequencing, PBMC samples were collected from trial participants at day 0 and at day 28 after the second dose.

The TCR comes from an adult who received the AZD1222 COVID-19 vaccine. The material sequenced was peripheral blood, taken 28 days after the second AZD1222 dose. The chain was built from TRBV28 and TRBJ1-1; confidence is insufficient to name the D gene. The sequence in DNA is TGTGCCAGCAGTTTATCGGCCCAAGGGAACACTGAAGCTTTCTTT. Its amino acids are CASSLSAQGNTEAFF.